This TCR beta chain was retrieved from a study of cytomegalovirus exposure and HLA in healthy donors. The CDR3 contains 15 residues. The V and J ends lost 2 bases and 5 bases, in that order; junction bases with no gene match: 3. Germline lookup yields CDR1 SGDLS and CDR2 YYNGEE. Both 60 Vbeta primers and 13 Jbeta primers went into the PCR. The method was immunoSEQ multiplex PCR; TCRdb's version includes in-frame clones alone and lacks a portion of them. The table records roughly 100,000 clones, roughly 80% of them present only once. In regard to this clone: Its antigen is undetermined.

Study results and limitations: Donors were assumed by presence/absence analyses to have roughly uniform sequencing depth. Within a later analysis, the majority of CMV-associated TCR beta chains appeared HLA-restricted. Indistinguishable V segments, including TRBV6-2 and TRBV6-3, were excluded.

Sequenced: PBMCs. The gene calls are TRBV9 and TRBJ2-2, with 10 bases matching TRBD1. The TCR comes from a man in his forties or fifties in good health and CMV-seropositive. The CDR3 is CASSVDRGRTGELFF. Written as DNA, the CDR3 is TGTGCCAGCAGCGTTGACAGGGGGCGAACCGGGGAGCTGTTTTTT.